This is a list of T cell receptor beta chains from one sample in a study of technical replicates of blood from several donors. Sequencing was performed with immunoSEQ multiplex PCR; in TCRdb, only in-frame clones are kept and a portion is missing. The sample has just over 80,000 clones, 90% to 98% seen once. The sequencing sample was made of T cells isolated from PBMCs. The receptors shown here come from a human donor in good health. Each CDR3 is given with its conserved first and last residue. A D gene is named only where the DNA matches it firmly. Expanded clones get a size class; other rows say once, few or many, or leave the size out.

D	size	V	J	DNA	CDR3
TRBD2	-	TRBV6-4	TRBJ2-6	TGTGCCAGCAGTGAAACTAGCGGGAGTGGGGCCAACGTCCTGACTTTC	CASSETSGSGANVLTF
TRBD2	-	TRBV29-1	TRBJ2-5	TGCAGCGTTCTGCTAGCGGAAAGGGAGACCCAGTACTTC	CSVLLAERETQYF
-	-	TRBV6-4	TRBJ2-2	TGTGCCAGCAGTGACCGGGACACCGGGGAGCTGTTTTTT	CASSDRDTGELFF
TRBD2	-	TRBV5-1	TRBJ2-3	TGCGCCAGCAGCTTGTATGTAATGGGCGGCGGGAGTAGCACAGATACGCAGTATTTT	CASSLYVMGGGSSTDTQYF
-	-	TRBV13	TRBJ1-1	TGTGCCAGCAGCTTGTTAATGAACACTGAAGCTTTCTTT	CASSLLMNTEAFF
TRBD2	-	TRBV27	TRBJ2-7	TGTGCCAGCAGCCTCGATCCACTAGCGGGAGGCGGCGAGCAGTACTTC	CASSLDPLAGGGEQYF
-	-	TRBV5-1	TRBJ2-7	TGCGCCAGCAACAACGGGATCTACGAGCAGTACTTC	CASNNGIYEQYF
TRBD1	once	TRBV25-1	TRBJ1-4	TGTGCCAGCACAACAGGGGGCGATCAGGAAAAACTGTTTTTT	CASTTGGDQEKLFF
TRBD1	-	TRBV7-3	TRBJ2-1	TGTGCCAGCAGCCGGTTTGGGACAGGTCAGTTCTTC	CASSRFGTGQFF
TRBD1	-	TRBV29-1	TRBJ2-7	TGCAGCGGTTCAAAACAGGGGACCTACGAGCAGTACTTC	CSGSKQGTYEQYF
TRBD1	-	TRBV5-1	TRBJ2-3	TGCGCCAGCAGCTGGCCGGGACAGGGAACAGATACGCAGTATTTT	CASSWPGQGTDTQYF
-	once	TRBV18	TRBJ1-3	TGTGCCAGCTCACCGTCCATGGCCTCCTCTGGAAACACCATATATTTT	CASSPSMASSGNTIYF
TRBD1	-	TRBV4-3	TRBJ2-1	TGCGCCAGCAGCCAAGGAAAGTCCGGGACAGGGCGGTATGAGCAGTTCTTC	CASSQGKSGTGRYEQFF
-	-	TRBV7-8	TRBJ2-5	TGTGCCAGCACGGCGGAGGATTACCAAGAGACCCAGTACTTC	CASTAEDYQETQYF
TRBD2	-	TRBV29-1	TRBJ2-2	TGCAGCGCTGCGGGACTACTGAACACCGGGGAGCTGTTTTTT	CSAAGLLNTGELFF
TRBD2	-	TRBV7-2	TRBJ2-5	TGTGCCAGCAGCTTAGCGGGACTAGCAGAGACCCAGTACTTC	CASSLAGLAETQYF
TRBD2	-	TRBV11-3	TRBJ2-2	TGTGCCAGCAGCAACCGGATAGCGGGAGCCTTCACCGGGGAGCTGTTTTTT	CASSNRIAGAFTGELFF
TRBD1	-	TRBV6-6	TRBJ2-2	TGTGCCAGCAGTTACTTGACAGGGTCCACCGGGGAGCTGTTTTTT	CASSYLTGSTGELFF
-	-	TRBV28	TRBJ2-4	TGTGCCAGCAGTTTCAATAGAAACATTCAGTACTTC	CASSFNRNIQYF
-	once	TRBV28	TRBJ2-1	TGTGCCAGCAGGCTACAGGGTCTATCCTACAATGAGCAGTTCTTC	CASRLQGLSYNEQFF
-	-	TRBV29-1	TRBJ1-5	TGCAGCGTTGAAGATCCAGGGCAGCCCCAGCATTTT	CSVEDPGQPQHF
-	once	TRBV27	TRBJ2-2	TGTGCCAGCAGGCGGAGGGAGGCCGGGGAGCTGTTTTTT	CASRRREAGELFF